This TCR beta chain was profiled in a study of T-cell memory formation after mild COVID-19 (dated by TCRdb to the early 2020s). Turning to the overall study: Most TCR sequence clusters were specific to one of the two donors. T-cell clones expanding and contracting after mild COVID-19 in a couple of donors were tracked by longitudinal TCRalpha and TCRbeta repertoire sequencing. The cohort was made up of two young adult volunteers, one female and one male, who were previously healthy. What the authors observed across the whole study: Some responding clones were detected in pre-infection memory, which suggested that pre-existing cross-reactive memory T cells had joined the SARS-CoV-2 response. Whether the second-wave clones peaking on day 37 were SARS-CoV-2 specific was not confirmed. Contracting CD4+ clones were found mainly in CM and EM memory subsets, while CD8+ clones were enriched in EMRA. From day 15 to 85, contracting clones showed balanced CD4/CD8 phenotypes, whereas a second wave of clones that expanded from day 15 to 37 leaned towards CD4+. The study covered only a couple of mild cases, and larger cohorts including severe cases with pre-infection samples were considered necessary.

Sequenced on an Illumina NovaSeq 6000. TCRalpha and TCRbeta cDNA libraries were built by 5'RACE with constant-segment primers, adding sample barcodes and unique molecular identifiers. RNA was extracted from every sample with Trizol reagent. Library amplification was performed in two PCR steps, and a second sample barcode and Illumina TruSeq adapters were introduced in the second step. The libraries were sequenced on an Illumina NovaSeq using 2 x 150 bp paired-end reads. The authors' analysis ran thus. With migec v1.2.7, reads were demultiplexed and then collapsed into UMI-guided consensus sequences. Using mixcr v2.1.11, UMI consensuses were aligned to TRA and TRB V and J templates and then assembled into clonotypes. A clonotype was counted as expanded or contracted only when both edgeR and NoisET called the clonotype significant, with the noise models trained on biological replicates. For edgeR calls, the thresholds were a false discovery rate-adjusted p below 0.01 and a log2 fold-change of 1. As an exploratory analysis of dynamics, max-normalized trajectories of the 1000 most abundant clonotypes were examined with PCA combined with hierarchical clustering. Separately sequenced CD4+ and CD8+ repertoires were used to assign the CD4 or CD8 phenotype of responding clones. In TCRdb, the public reads were trimmed at Q25 with fastp and aligned with MiXCR, with productive beta chains retained. A single entry per CDR3 protein holds the most common genes and DNA from its merged rows. TCRdb's processing, not the authors', yielded these V and J calls. Here the sample has about 450,000 distinct CDR3 sequences; more than 20% occur a single time. The ten largest clones add up to around 12% of the sample.

Inclusive of the bounding cysteine and phenylalanine, the CDR3 is 12 residues long. Only the CDR3 portion is preserved as DNA: 36 bases, with reading frame beginning at the first base. Between the V and J ends, shortened by 5 bases and 7 bases respectively, the junction contains 11 bases. This clonotype has a handful of counts. The clone's antigen remains unknown. No base quality values were provided; no much bigger clone lies one nucleotide off. Ficoll-Paque density gradient centrifugation was the method used to isolate PBMCs. This sequence uses TRBV12-3 or TRBV12-4 and TRBJ1-2; a confident D gene designation cannot be given. The sequenced material came from PBMCs or a T cell subset sorted from them (not recorded which). This clonotype originated in an adult woman who had mild COVID-19 (a few samples of this study predate the infection). The sample titles of this study are shuffled in the database, so cell type and time point are left out; the donor was told from shared clones. The CDR3 in this case is CASSPPVGGYTF. The DNA reads TGTGCCAGCAGTCCGCCCGTTGGTGGCTACACCTTC.